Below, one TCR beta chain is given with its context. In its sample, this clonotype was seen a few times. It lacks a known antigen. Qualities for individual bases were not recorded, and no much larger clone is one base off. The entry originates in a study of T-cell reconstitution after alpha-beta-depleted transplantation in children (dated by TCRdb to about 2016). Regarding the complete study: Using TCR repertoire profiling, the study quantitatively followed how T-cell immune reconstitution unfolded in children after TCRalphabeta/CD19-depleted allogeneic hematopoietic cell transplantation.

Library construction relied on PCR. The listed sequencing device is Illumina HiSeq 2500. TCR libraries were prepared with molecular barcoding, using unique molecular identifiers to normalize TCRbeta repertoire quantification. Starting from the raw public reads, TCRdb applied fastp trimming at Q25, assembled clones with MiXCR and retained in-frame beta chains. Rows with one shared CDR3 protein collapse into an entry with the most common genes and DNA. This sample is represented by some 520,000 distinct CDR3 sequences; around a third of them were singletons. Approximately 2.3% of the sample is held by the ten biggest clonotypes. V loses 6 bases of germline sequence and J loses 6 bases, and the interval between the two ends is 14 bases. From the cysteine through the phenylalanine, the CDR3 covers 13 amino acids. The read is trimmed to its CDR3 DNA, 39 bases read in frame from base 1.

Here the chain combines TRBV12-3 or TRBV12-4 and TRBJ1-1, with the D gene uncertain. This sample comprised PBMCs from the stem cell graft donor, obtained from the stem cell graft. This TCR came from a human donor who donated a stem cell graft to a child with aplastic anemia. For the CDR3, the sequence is CASSDSLPPEAFF. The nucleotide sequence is TGTGCCAGCAGCGATAGTCTGCCCCCTGAAGCTTTCTTT.